These 2 T cell receptor beta chains came from one sample sequenced in a study of shared clonotypes between healthy human individuals. Assay used: immunoSEQ multiplex PCR; TCRdb lists only in-frame clones, some missing. The table includes a few hundred thousand clones, roughly 72% detected once. Source material: PBMCs. The receptors stem from a woman in her 40s in good health. Some clones in this sample may be carry-over from other donors' samples.

This clone appeared a single time. CDR3 nucleotides: TGCAGCGGATGGATAGGACAGGGCGGGTCCTACGAGCAGTACTTC. It codes for CSGWIGQGGSYEQYF. The V call is TRBV29-1, the J call TRBJ2-7; 8 bases map to TRBD1. From germline, CDR1 is SQVTM and CDR2 ANQGSEA. V was clipped by 7 bases and J by 1 base; unmatched bases: 12. This CDR3 has 15 amino acids.

The chain recombines TRBV5-1 with TRBJ2-5; tentatively, D is TRBD1 (6 bases). The V gene lost 7 bases and the J gene lost 0 bases, with 16 bases spanning the gap. The germline V gene has CDR1 SGHRS and CDR2 YFSETQ. This CDR3 contains 15 residues. The CDR3 protein is CASGSSDRYQETQYF. In nucleotides, the CDR3 is TGCGCCAGCGGCTCGAGCGACAGGTACCAAGAGACCCAGTACTTC.